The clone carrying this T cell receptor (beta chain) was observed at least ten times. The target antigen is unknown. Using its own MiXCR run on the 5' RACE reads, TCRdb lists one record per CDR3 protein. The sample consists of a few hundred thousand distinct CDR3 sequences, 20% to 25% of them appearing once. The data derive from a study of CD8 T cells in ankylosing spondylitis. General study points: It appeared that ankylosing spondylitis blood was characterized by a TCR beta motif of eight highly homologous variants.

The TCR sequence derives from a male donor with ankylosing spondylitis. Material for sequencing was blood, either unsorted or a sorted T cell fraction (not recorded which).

CDR3 sequence (DNA): TGTGCCACCAGCCCGGGGGCAGAACAAGAGACCCAGTACTTC. Protein: CATSPGAEQETQYF. The chain has TRBV15 and TRBJ2-5; the D call may be TRBD1 or TRBD2 (6 bases each). The germline CDR1 and CDR2 sequences are LNHNV and YYDKDF (reference sequence). With 5 bases removed from V and 2 bases from J, the gap between germline ends came to 12 bases. The CDR3 has 14 residues.